This passage covers 3 T cell receptor beta chains from one sample sequenced in a study of radiation and T cells in renal cell carcinoma. Time point reported: blood 4 weeks post-SBRT, at nephrectomy. The treatment: 15 Gy SBRT to primary tumor, nephrectomy 4 weeks later. TCRdb's table, derived via immunoSEQ multiplex PCR, lists solely in-frame clones and lacks some. There are about 140,000 clones in the sample; 75% to 90% occur only once, and less than 20% lies in the top ten. The starting material was blood, obtained from a patient whose treatment included radiotherapy and nephrectomy. All receptors derive from a woman aged 50 to 60 with renal cell carcinoma.

The J gene is TRBJ1-1, the V gene TRBV5-6; no clear D gene. The CDR3 has 11 residues. The V gene's germline CDR1 is SGHDT and CDR2 YYEEEE. The V and J ends lost 4 bases and 2 bases respectively, with 3 bases between them. The CDR3 sequence: CASSDNTEAFF. The DNA for the CDR3 is TGTGCCAGCAGCGACAACACTGAAGCTTTCTTT.

The J gene is TRBJ2-1, the V gene TRBV4-2; D may be TRBD1 (8 bases). V lost 7 bases and J lost 8, with 21 bases in between. Germline V lookup: CDR1 LGHNA, CDR2 YNFKEQ. The CDR3 covers 15 residues. The DNA of the CDR3 is TGTGCCAGCACCCTGGGGGGGACAGGACTCGATGAGCAGTTCTTC. This sequence encodes CASTLGGTGLDEQFF.

The rearrangement uses TRBV10-3 and TRBJ2-2, with D maybe TRBD1 (5 bases). The germline V and J ends were trimmed by 9 bases and 2 bases, with 7 bases remaining between them. Germline V gene data show CDR1 as ENHRY and CDR2 as SYGVKD. There are 12 residues in the CDR3. The CDR3, as DNA: TGTGCCATAAGGGGAAACACCGGGGAGCTGTTTTTT. This encodes CAIRGNTGELFF.